This T cell receptor (beta chain) appears in the sequencing data of a study of blood T cell repertoires in COVID-19. This CDR3 is 14 amino acids long. The germline gives CDR1 KGHSH, CDR2 LQKENI. Trimming removed 0 bases from V and 4 bases from J, with 7 bases in between. Clones were sequenced by immunoSEQ multiplex PCR, and TCRdb holds only the in-frame ones, with some missing. The profile covers about 97,000 clones, with about 85% appearing a single time and around 2% taken by the ten largest. The receptor's source is a man over 45 with active COVID-19. The sample was peripheral blood. J is TRBJ1-5 and V is TRBV18; no reliable D call. The CDR3 is CASSPPSRNQPQHF. In nucleotides, the CDR3 is TGTGCCAGCTCACCACCGTCTAGAAATCAGCCCCAGCATTTT.